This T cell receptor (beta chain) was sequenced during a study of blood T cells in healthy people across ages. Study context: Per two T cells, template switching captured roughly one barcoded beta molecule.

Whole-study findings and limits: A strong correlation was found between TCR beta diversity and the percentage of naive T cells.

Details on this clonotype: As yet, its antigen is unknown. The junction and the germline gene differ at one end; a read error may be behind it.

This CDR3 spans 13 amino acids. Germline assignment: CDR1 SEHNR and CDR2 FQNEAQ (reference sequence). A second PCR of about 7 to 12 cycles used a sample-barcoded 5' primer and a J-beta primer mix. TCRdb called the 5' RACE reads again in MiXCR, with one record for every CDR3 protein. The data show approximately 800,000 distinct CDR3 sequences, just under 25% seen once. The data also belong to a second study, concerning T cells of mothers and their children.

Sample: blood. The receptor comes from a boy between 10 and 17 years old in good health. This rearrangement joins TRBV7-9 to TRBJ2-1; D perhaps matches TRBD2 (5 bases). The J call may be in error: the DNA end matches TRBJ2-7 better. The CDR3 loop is CAGSFPGSYEQYF. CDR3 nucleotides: TGTGCCGGCAGCTTCCCGGGATCCTACGAGCAGTACTTC.